A selection of T cell receptor beta chains follows, all from one sample in a study of tumor-infiltrating lymphocytes in primary liver carcinoma. TCRdb redid the calling of the multiplex PCR reads with MiXCR, one entry per CDR3 protein. The table has tens of thousands of distinct CDR3 sequences, 72% seen once. Sample: liver tumor tissue from sampling region 1. The receptor source for this set is a middle-aged man with primary liver carcinoma and hepatitis B virus infection. The CDR3 runs from the conserved cysteine through the conserved F or W. D genes are given only for firm matches. Clone size is not always given. Where it is, it says once, few, many or a class for expanded clones.

TRBD1	many	TRBV7-9	TRBJ2-5	TGTGCCAGCACTGAAGGGGACAGGGGGCTTCGGGAGACCCAGTACTTC	CASTEGDRGLRETQYF
NA	NA	TRBV12-3/TRBV12-4	TRBJ2-1	TGTGCCAGCAGCCCCCTTACGGGGAACGAGCAGTTCTTC	CASSPLTGNEQFF
NA	NA	TRBV11-2	TRBJ2-7	TGCGCCAGCAGCTTAACCGACGGAGCCTACGAGCAGCAATTC	CASSLTDGAYEQQF
NA	NA	TRBV11-2	TRBJ1-1	TGTGCCGGCAGCACAGCCGGTTCCGAAACTGAAGCTTCCTTT	CAGSTAGSETEASF
NA	NA	TRBV11-2	TRBJ2-2	TGTGCCAGCAGCCCAGAGGAAAACACCGGTGAGCTGTTTTTT	CASSPEENTGELFF
NA	NA	TRBV4-2	TRBJ2-6	TGTGCCAGCAGCCCCCGAGAAGATTTGGCTGGGGTCGACGTCCTGACTTTC	CASSPREDLAGVDVLTF
NA	NA	TRBV6-1	TRBJ2-1	TGTGCCAGCAGTAGTCTTACCGGGAAGGCCGCGGTTGGGAGCGATGAGCAGTTCTTC	CASSSLTGKAAVGSDEQFF
TRBD2	NA	TRBV6-1	TRBJ2-1	TGCGCCAGCAGTCTCACTAGCGGATACAATGGGCAGTTCTTC	CASSLTSGYNGQFF
TRBD1	many	TRBV5-6	TRBJ1-2	TGTGCCAGCAGCTTTGAACCGGGACAGGCGTACTATGGCTACACCTTC	CASSFEPGQAYYGYTF
NA	NA	TRBV29-1	TRBJ2-1	TGCAGCCTTGAAGGGGGGAATGAGCAGTTCTTC	CSLEGGNEQFF
TRBD2	many	TRBV12-3/TRBV12-4	TRBJ2-3	TGTGCCAGCAGGACTAGCGGGAGCACAGATACGCAGTATTTT	CASRTSGSTDTQYF
TRBD2	NA	TRBV11-2	TRBJ2-7	TGTACCAGCAGCTTAATTAGTAGCGGGAGGGCCGACCCTCCCTACGGGCAGTACTTC	CTSSLISSGRADPPYGQYF
TRBD2	NA	TRBV12-3/TRBV12-4	TRBJ2-5	TGTACCAGCAGTGCCCTCGGACTAGCAAGGGAGACCCAGTACTTC	CTSSALGLARETQYF
NA	NA	TRBV29-1	TRBJ2-5	TGTAGCATCCGGATGGGCGGGATGATGCAAGAGACCCAGTACTTC	CSIRMGGMMQETQYF
NA	NA	TRBV12-3/TRBV12-4	TRBJ2-4	TGTCCCAGCAGTTTTGGTGGAAAAAACATTCAGTACTTC	CPSSFGGKNIQYF
NA	NA	TRBV6-1	TRBJ2-1	TGTGCCAGCAACTCGGACTCTCACAATGAGCAGCTCTTC	CASNSDSHNEQLF
TRBD1	NA	TRBV5-1	TRBJ2-2	TGTGCCAGCAGCGGGGACAGGGGGCTCACCGGAGAGCAGTTTTTT	CASSGDRGLTGEQFF
TRBD2	once	TRBV7-9	TRBJ2-2	TGTGCCGGCAGCTTTAACAGCGGGGTGCTGTTTTTT	CAGSFNSGVLFF
NA	NA	TRBV12-3/TRBV12-4	TRBJ1-5	TGTGCCAGCAGTTTTCGAGGGCCCTGGGGTCAGCCCGAGTATTTT	CASSFRGPWGQPEYF
NA	NA	TRBV29-1	TRBJ2-7	TGCAGCGCCGGAGTCCTCTGCGCCTACGAGCGGTACTTC	CSAGVLCAYERYF
NA	many	TRBV28	TRBJ2-5	TGTGCCAGCAGTCCCGCGTTGGAAGAGACCCAGTACTTC	CASSPALEETQYF
TRBD2	many	TRBV12-3/TRBV12-4	TRBJ2-5	TGTGCCAGCAGTAGTAGCGGGGCCCAAGAGACCCAGTACTTC	CASSSSGAQETQYF
TRBD1	medium-sized	TRBV11-2	TRBJ1-2	TGTGCCAGCAGCCCCGTCGGGACAGGGTTTAGCGGCTACACCTTC	CASSPVGTGFSGYTF
NA	NA	TRBV10-1	TRBJ1-4	TGCGCCAGCAGTGAGAGGGCTTCTGAAAATCTGTTTTTT	CASSERASENLFF
NA	NA	TRBV4-1	TRBJ1-5	TGCGCCATCAGCCAAGGTGGAGGGACCAATCAGCCCCAGCATTTT	CAISQGGGTNQPQHF
NA	many	TRBV7-9	TRBJ1-2	TGTGCCAGCAGCTTAGGGTTCCAGGAAAACTATGGCTACACCTTC	CASSLGFQENYGYTF
NA	once	TRBV12-3/TRBV12-4	TRBJ1-5	TGTGCCAGCAGTTTAACCCCTCGGGGGCACGGTCATCAGCCCCAGCATTTT	CASSLTPRGHGHQPQHF
NA	NA	TRBV5-4	TRBJ2-7	TGTGCCAGCAGCTTGGGCGGGTTTGATGTTGGAGAGCAGTACTTC	CASSLGGFDVGEQYF
TRBD2	NA	TRBV10-3	TRBJ2-1	TGTGCCATCAGTGTCGTACTAGCGGGAGGGGGAGGTGAGCAGTTTTTC	CAISVVLAGGGGEQFF
NA	few	TRBV11-2	TRBJ2-5	TGTGCTAGCAGCCCAACGGGGGGCAGAGAGATCCAGTATTTC	CASSPTGGREIQYF
NA	NA	TRBV10-3	TRBJ2-1	TGCGCCATCAGTGAAAGGGGACATGGGGATGAGCAGTTCTTC	CAISERGHGDEQFF
TRBD2	NA	TRBV6-5	TRBJ2-5	TGTGCCAGCAGCTCTTGGTTGGGGGGGCAAGAGACCCAGTACTTC	CASSSWLGGQETQYF
NA	NA	TRBV6-5	TRBJ1-6	TGTGCCAGCAGCCACGAGGAGGATTCACCCATCCGCTTT	CASSHEEDSPIRF
NA	NA	TRBV11-2	TRBJ2-3	TGTGCCAGCAACCCAGGCTCCCCGTCAGATACACAGTATTTT	CASNPGSPSDTQYF
NA	NA	TRBV6-1	TRBJ2-5	TGTGCCGGCAGTGAAGCGCTATGGACAGCGACACAAGAGACCCAGTACTTC	CAGSEALWTATQETQYF
NA	NA	TRBV7-3	TRBJ2-3	TGTGACAGCAGCCCGGGGAGGACAGATACGCAGTATTTT	CDSSPGRTDTQYF
NA	NA	TRBV6-5	TRBJ2-1	TGTGCCAGCAGTTACTCGAAGGGCGGTATCTACAATGAGGGGTTCTTC	CASSYSKGGIYNEGFF
TRBD2	NA	TRBV4-1	TRBJ2-7	TGCACCAGCAGACAACTGGGAGAAACTAGCGGGAGCTACGAGCAGTACTTC	CTSRQLGETSGSYEQYF
NA	NA	TRBV5-5	TRBJ2-1	TGTGCCAGCAGCCTGAAAATGCTAGTGGGGGCAAGTTCCTACAACGAGCATTTCTTC	CASSLKMLVGASSYNEHFF
NA	NA	TRBV29-1	TRBJ1-1	TGCAGCGTTGCGCGGGGGCCAGAGGACACTGAAACTTTCTTT	CSVARGPEDTETFF